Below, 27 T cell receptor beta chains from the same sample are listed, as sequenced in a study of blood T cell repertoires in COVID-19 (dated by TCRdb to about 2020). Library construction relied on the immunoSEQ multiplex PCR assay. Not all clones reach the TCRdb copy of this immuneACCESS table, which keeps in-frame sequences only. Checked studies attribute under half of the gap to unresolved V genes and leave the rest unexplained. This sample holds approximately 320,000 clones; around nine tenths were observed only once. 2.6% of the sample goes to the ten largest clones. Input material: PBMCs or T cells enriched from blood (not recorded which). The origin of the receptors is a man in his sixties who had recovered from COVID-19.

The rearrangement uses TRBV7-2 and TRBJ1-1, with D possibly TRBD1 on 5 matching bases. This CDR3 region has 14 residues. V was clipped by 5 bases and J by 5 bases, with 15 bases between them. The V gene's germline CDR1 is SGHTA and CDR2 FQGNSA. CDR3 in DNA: TGTGCCAGCAGCGGGCGACGGGGGGTGACTGAAGCTTTCTTT. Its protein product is CASSGRRGVTEAFF.

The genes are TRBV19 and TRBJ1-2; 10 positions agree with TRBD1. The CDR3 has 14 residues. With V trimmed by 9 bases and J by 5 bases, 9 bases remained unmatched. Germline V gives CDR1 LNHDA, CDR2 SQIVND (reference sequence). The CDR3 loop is CASNRQGARYGYTF. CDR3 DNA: TGTGCCAGCAATCGACAGGGGGCTCGGTATGGCTACACCTTC.

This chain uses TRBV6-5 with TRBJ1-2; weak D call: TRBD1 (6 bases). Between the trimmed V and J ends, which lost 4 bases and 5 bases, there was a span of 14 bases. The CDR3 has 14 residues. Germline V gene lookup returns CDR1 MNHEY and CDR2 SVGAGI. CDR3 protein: CASSSPSTGYGYTF. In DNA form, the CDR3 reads TGTGCCAGCAGTTCCCCCTCGACAGGTTATGGCTACACCTTC.

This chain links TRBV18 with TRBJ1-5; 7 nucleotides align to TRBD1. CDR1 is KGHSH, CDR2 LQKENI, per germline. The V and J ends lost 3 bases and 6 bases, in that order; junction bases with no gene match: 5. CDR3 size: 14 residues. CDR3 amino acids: CASSPGTAGQPQHF. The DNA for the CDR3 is TGTGCCAGCTCACCTGGGACAGCTGGTCAGCCCCAGCATTTT.

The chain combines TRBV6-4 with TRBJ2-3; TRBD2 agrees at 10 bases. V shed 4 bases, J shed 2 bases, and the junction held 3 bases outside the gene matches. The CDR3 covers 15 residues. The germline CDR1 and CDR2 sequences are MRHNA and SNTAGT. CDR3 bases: TGTGCCAGCAGTGCGCTAGCGGGGGACACAGATACGCAGTATTTT. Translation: CASSALAGDTDTQYF.

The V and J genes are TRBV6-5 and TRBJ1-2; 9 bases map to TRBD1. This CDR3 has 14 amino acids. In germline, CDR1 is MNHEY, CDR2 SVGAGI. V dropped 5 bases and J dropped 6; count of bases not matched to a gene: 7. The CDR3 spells CASSRTGTGNGYTF. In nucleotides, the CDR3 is TGTGCCAGCAGTCGGACCGGGACAGGGAATGGCTACACCTTC.

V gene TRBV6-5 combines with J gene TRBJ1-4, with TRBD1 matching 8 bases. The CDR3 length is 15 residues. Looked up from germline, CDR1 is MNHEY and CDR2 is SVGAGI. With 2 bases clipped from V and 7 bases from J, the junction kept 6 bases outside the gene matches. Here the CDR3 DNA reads TGTGCCAGCAGTTACACTGGACAGGGTACTGAAAAACTGTTTTTT. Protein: CASSYTGQGTEKLFF.

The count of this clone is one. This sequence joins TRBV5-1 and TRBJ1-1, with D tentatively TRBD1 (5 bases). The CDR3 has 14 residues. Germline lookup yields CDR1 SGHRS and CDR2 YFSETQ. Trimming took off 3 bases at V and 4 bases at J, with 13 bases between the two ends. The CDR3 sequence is CASSWLTVTTEAFF. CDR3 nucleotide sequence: TGCGCCAGCAGCTGGTTGACAGTAACCACTGAAGCTTTCTTT.

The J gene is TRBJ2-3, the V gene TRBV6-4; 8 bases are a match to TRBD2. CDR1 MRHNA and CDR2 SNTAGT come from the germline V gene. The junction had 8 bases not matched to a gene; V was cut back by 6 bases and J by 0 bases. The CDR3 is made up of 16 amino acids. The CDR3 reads CASSRLAQTSTDTQYF. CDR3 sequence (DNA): TGTGCCAGCAGCCGACTAGCGCAAACTAGCACAGATACGCAGTATTTT.

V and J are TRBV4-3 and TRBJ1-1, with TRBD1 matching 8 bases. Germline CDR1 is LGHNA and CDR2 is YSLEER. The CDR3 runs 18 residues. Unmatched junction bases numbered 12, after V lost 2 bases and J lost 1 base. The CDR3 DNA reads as TGCGCCAGCAGCCAAACCCCAGGGGGCCGGAGTTGGAACACTGAAGCTTTCTTT. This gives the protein CASSQTPGGRSWNTEAFF.

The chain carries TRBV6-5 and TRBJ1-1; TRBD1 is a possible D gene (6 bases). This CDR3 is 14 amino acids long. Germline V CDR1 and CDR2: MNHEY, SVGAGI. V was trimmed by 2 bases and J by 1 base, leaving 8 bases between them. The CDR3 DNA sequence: TGTGCCAGCAGTTACGCAGGGGAGAACACTGAAGCTTTCTTT. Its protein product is CASSYAGENTEAFF.

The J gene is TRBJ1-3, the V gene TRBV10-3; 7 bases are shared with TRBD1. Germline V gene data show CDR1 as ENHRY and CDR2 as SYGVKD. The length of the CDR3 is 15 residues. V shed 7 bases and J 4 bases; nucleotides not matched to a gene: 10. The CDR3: CAITPEGAGGNTIYF. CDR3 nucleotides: TGTGCCATCACCCCGGAGGGGGCGGGCGGAAACACCATATATTTT.

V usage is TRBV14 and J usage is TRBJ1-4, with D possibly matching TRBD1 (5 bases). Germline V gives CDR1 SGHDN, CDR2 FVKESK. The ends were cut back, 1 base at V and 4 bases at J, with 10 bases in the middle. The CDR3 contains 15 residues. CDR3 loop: CASSQAGHGNEKLFF. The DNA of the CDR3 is TGTGCCAGCAGCCAAGCAGGGCATGGTAATGAAAAACTGTTTTTT.

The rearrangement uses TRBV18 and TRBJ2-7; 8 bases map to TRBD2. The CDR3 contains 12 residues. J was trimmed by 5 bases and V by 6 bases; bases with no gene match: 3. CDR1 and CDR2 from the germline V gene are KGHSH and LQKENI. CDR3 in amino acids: CASSGLADEQYF. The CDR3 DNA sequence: TGTGCCAGCTCCGGACTAGCTGACGAGCAGTACTTC.

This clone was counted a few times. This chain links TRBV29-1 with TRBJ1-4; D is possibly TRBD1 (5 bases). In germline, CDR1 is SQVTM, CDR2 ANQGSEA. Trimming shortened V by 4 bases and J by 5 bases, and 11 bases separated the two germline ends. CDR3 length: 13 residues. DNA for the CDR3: TGCAGCGTTGGAGGGACTCCAAATGAAAAACTGTTTTTT. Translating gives CSVGGTPNEKLFF.

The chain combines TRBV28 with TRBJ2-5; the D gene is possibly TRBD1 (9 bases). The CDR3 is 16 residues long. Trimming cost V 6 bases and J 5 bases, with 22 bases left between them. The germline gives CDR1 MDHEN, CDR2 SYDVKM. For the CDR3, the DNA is TGTGCCAGCAGCCGCGGGAGGACAGGGGTAGGTGAGACCCAGTACTTC. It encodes CASSRGRTGVGETQYF.

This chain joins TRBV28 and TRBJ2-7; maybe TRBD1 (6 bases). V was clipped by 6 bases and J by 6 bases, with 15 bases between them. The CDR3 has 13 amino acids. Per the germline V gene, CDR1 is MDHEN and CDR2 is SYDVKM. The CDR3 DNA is TGTGCCAGCAGCCTAGACCGCAGGGGCGAGCAGTACTTC. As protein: CASSLDRRGEQYF.

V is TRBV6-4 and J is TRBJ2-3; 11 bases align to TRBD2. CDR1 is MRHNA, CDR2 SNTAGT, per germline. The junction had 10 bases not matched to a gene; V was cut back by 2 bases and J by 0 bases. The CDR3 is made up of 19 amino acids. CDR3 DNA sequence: TGTGCCAGCAGTGACCGTTCCGGACTAGCGGGTTCTAGCACAGATACGCAGTATTTT. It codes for CASSDRSGLAGSSTDTQYF.

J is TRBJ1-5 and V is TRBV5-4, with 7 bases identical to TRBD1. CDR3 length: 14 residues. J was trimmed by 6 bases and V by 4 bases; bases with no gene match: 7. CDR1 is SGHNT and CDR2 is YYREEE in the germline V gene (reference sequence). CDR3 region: CASSQGVGSQPQHF. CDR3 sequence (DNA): TGTGCCAGCAGCCAGGGGGTGGGTAGTCAGCCCCAGCATTTT.

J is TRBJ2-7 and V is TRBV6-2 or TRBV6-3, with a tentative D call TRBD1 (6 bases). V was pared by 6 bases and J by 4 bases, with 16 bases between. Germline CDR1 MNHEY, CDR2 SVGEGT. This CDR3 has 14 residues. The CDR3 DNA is TGTGCCAGCAGCCACGTTACAGGGACATACGAGCAGTACTTC. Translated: CASSHVTGTYEQYF.

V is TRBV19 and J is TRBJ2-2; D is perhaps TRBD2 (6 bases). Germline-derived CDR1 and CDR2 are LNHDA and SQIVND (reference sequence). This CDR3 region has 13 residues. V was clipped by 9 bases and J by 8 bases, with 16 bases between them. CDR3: CARNGGVNGELFF. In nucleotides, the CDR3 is TGTGCCAGGAATGGCGGGGTGAATGGGGAGCTGTTTTTT.

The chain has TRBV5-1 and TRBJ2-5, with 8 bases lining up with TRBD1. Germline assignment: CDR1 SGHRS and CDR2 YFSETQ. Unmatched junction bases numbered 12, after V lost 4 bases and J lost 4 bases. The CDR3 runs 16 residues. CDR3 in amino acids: CASSPRPTGGLETQYF. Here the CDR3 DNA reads TGCGCCAGCAGCCCGAGACCCACAGGGGGGTTAGAGACCCAGTACTTC.

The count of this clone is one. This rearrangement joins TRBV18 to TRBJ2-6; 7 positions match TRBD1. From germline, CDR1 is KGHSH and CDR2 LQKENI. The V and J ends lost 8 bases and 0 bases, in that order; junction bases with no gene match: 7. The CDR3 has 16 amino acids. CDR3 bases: TGTGCCAGCACGGACAGGCCCTTCTCTGGGGCCAACGTCCTGACTTTC. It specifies CASTDRPFSGANVLTF.

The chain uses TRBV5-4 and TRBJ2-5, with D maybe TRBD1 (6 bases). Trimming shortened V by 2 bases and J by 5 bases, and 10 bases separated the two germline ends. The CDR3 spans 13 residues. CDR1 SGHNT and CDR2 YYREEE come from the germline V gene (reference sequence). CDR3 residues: CASSLDRQETQYF. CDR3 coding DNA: TGTGCCAGCAGCTTAGACAGGCAGGAGACCCAGTACTTC.

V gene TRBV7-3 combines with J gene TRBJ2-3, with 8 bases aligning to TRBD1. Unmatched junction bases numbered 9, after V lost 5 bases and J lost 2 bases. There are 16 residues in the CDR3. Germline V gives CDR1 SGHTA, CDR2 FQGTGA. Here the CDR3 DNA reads TGTGCCAGCAGCACCCCCGGGACAGGTCCCACAGATACGCAGTATTTT. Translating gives CASSTPGTGPTDTQYF.

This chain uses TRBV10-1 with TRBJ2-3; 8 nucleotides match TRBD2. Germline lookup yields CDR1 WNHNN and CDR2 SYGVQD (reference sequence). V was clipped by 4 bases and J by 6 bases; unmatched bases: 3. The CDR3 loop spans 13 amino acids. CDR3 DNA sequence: TGCGCCAGCAGTGTTCCGGGAGGGGATACGCAGTATTTT. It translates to CASSVPGGDTQYF.

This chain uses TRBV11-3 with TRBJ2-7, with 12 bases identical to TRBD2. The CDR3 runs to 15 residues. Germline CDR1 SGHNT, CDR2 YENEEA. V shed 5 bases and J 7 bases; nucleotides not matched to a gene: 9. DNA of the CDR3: TGTGCCAGCAGCCCCACAGGGCTAGCGGGAGGGGAGCAGTACTTC. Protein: CASSPTGLAGGEQYF.